This T cell receptor (beta chain) was observed in a study of spatial heterogeneity in lung cancer. General observations from the study: Expanded intratumoral alpha and beta TCR counts tracked tumor mutation counts.

Relative to its sample, this clonotype is medium-sized. No antigen is known for it. This beta chain appears as a stray read in a library generated for alpha chains; its size is not informative. Germline values: CDR1 ENHRY, CDR2 SYGVKD. This CDR3 comprises 15 residues. The J segment lost 5 bases and the V segment lost 2 bases, leaving 5 bases of the junction unmatched. The study tagged each TCR cDNA molecule with a unique molecular identifier. TCRdb passed the 5' RACE reads through MiXCR, listing each CDR3 protein once. The data contain some 7,400 distinct CDR3 sequences, approximately 7% of them singletons. Time point of the sample: sample taken at primary tumor resection.

This specimen consisted of lung tumor tissue, obtained at surgery. The gene calls are TRBV10-3 and TRBJ2-7, with 11 bases that match TRBD1. The clonotype was recovered from a female donor with early-stage non-small cell lung cancer. CDR3 residues: CAISEPGQGANEQYF. The CDR3 DNA reads as TGTGCCATCAGTGAGCCCGGACAGGGGGCCAACGAGCAGTACTTC.